This is a list of T cell receptor beta chains from one sample in a study of PD-1 blockade in classical Hodgkin lymphoma. The assay was immunoSEQ multiplex PCR, and TCRdb's table has in-frame clones only and misses some. The sample includes fewer than 65,000 clones, around nine tenths of them seen just once. The sequences come from peripheral blood mononuclear cells (PBMCs), collected at baseline. These receptors all come from a human donor with classical Hodgkin lymphoma. CDR3s include the opening cysteine and the closing phenylalanine or tryptophan. The D gene is left open where the match is weak. Rows give clone size only sometimes, using once, few, many, or a class for an expanded clone.

D gene: -; clone size: -; V gene: TRBV7-9; J gene: TRBJ2-3; CDR3 DNA: TGTGCCAGCAGCTATCTAGCAGATACGCAGTATTTT; CDR3 protein: CASSYLADTQYF
D gene: TRBD2; clone size: -; V gene: TRBV5-1; J gene: TRBJ2-5; CDR3 DNA: TGCGCCAGCAGCCTTAGCGGGAACCAAGAGACCCAGTACTTC; CDR3 protein: CASSLSGNQETQYF
D gene: -; clone size: -; V gene: TRBV19; J gene: TRBJ1-1; CDR3 DNA: TGTGCCAGTAGTATAGATCGGTACGGCAAGAACACTGAAGCTTTCTTT; CDR3 protein: CASSIDRYGKNTEAFF
D gene: -; clone size: -; V gene: TRBV5-5; J gene: TRBJ1-2; CDR3 DNA: TGTGCCAGCAGCTCCACCAGGGATCCGGGGGGCTACACCTTC; CDR3 protein: CASSSTRDPGGYTF
D gene: -; clone size: -; V gene: TRBV10-1; J gene: TRBJ1-1; CDR3 DNA: TGCGCCAGCAGTTCAGACCCTGGACTAGGCACTGAAGCTTTCTTT; CDR3 protein: CASSSDPGLGTEAFF
D gene: TRBD2; clone size: -; V gene: TRBV5-1; J gene: TRBJ2-3; CDR3 DNA: TGCGCCAGCAGCCCCCCCTTAGCGGGATGGGGGACAGATACGCAGTATTTT; CDR3 protein: CASSPPLAGWGTDTQYF
D gene: -; clone size: -; V gene: TRBV28; J gene: TRBJ1-5; CDR3 DNA: TGTGCCAGCAGCCCCAGGCCCGGGGTAAATCAGCCCCAGCATTTT; CDR3 protein: CASSPRPGVNQPQHF
D gene: TRBD2; clone size: -; V gene: TRBV7-6; J gene: TRBJ2-5; CDR3 DNA: TGTGCCAGCAGCCCTAAGACTAGCGGAGACATACAAGAGACCCAGTACTTC; CDR3 protein: CASSPKTSGDIQETQYF
D gene: TRBD2; clone size: -; V gene: TRBV4-1; J gene: TRBJ2-7; CDR3 DNA: TGCGCCAGCAGCCAAGGAAGCGGGAGGCTGGGGGAGCAGTACTTC; CDR3 protein: CASSQGSGRLGEQYF
D gene: TRBD2; clone size: -; V gene: TRBV19; J gene: TRBJ2-1; CDR3 DNA: TGTGCCAGTAGTAACTCGGGACTAGCGCCTTACAATGAGCAGTTCTTC; CDR3 protein: CASSNSGLAPYNEQFF
D gene: -; clone size: -; V gene: TRBV6-6; J gene: TRBJ2-7; CDR3 DNA: TGTGCCAGCAGAAAGACGGGCTACGAGCAGTACTTC; CDR3 protein: CASRKTGYEQYF
D gene: -; clone size: -; V gene: TRBV30; J gene: TRBJ2-3; CDR3 DNA: TGTGCCTGGAGTGGGAGACGCACAGATACGCAGTATTTT; CDR3 protein: CAWSGRRTDTQYF
D gene: TRBD1; clone size: -; V gene: TRBV18; J gene: TRBJ1-4; CDR3 DNA: TGTGCCAGCTCACCCCGGGACAGAGTTGAAAAACTGTTTTTT; CDR3 protein: CASSPRDRVEKLFF
D gene: -; clone size: -; V gene: TRBV7-6; J gene: TRBJ2-7; CDR3 DNA: TGTGCCAGCAGCTTAGGGGGACTTTTAGCCTACGAGCAGTACTTC; CDR3 protein: CASSLGGLLAYEQYF
D gene: TRBD1; clone size: once; V gene: TRBV6-1; J gene: TRBJ2-7; CDR3 DNA: TGTGCCAGCAGTGACCTTGGGACAGGGGCCTACGAGCAGTACTTC; CDR3 protein: CASSDLGTGAYEQYF
D gene: -; clone size: -; V gene: TRBV29-1; J gene: TRBJ1-1; CDR3 DNA: TGCAGCGTTGGAGGGGGGGCGGGCACTGAAGCTTTCTTT; CDR3 protein: CSVGGGAGTEAFF
D gene: TRBD1; clone size: once; V gene: TRBV18; J gene: TRBJ1-1; CDR3 DNA: TGTGCCAGCTCACAGGGACAGTATCCTACGGTTGACACTGAAGCTTTCTTT; CDR3 protein: CASSQGQYPTVDTEAFF
D gene: -; clone size: -; V gene: TRBV29-1; J gene: TRBJ1-1; CDR3 DNA: TGCAGCGGGAAGGACAGACTGAACACTGAAGCTTTCTTT; CDR3 protein: CSGKDRLNTEAFF
D gene: -; clone size: -; V gene: TRBV7-9; J gene: TRBJ2-3; CDR3 DNA: TGTGCCAGCACCCAGGGGTCCCGGGGGGGCACAGATACGCAGTATTTT; CDR3 protein: CASTQGSRGGTDTQYF
D gene: -; clone size: -; V gene: TRBV27; J gene: TRBJ1-5; CDR3 DNA: TGTGCCAGCAGTTTCTTAGGTCAGCCCCAGCATTTT; CDR3 protein: CASSFLGQPQHF
D gene: -; clone size: -; V gene: TRBV28; J gene: TRBJ2-3; CDR3 DNA: TGTGCCAGCAGTCCCGGGCCTAACCTTAGCACAGATACGCAGTATTTT; CDR3 protein: CASSPGPNLSTDTQYF
D gene: -; clone size: -; V gene: TRBV5-6; J gene: TRBJ1-4; CDR3 DNA: TGTGCCAGCAGCAGGGGGGTAATAAATGAAAAACTGTTTTTT; CDR3 protein: CASSRGVINEKLFF
D gene: -; clone size: few; V gene: TRBV7-2; J gene: TRBJ1-1; CDR3 DNA: TGTGCCAGCAGTTCCTGGACAGCCAACACTGAAGCTTTCTTT; CDR3 protein: CASSSWTANTEAFF
D gene: -; clone size: -; V gene: TRBV18; J gene: TRBJ1-1; CDR3 DNA: TGTGCCAGCTCACCTTGGACGGAGAGCACTGAAGCTTTCTTT; CDR3 protein: CASSPWTESTEAFF
D gene: -; clone size: -; V gene: TRBV27; J gene: TRBJ2-2; CDR3 DNA: TGTGCCAGCGGTTTTGGCACCGGGGAGCTGTTTTTT; CDR3 protein: CASGFGTGELFF
D gene: -; clone size: -; V gene: TRBV13; J gene: TRBJ2-7; CDR3 DNA: TGTGCCAGCAGCTTTACAGGGAGCCACGAGCAGTACTTC; CDR3 protein: CASSFTGSHEQYF